Here is one TCR beta chain with its context. Its cognate antigen has yet to be identified. No quality values exist for individual bases; no much larger clone is one base distant. This entry belongs to a study of CD8 T cells in Susac syndrome (dated by TCRdb to between 2019 and 2020). Regarding the research as a whole: The study used repertoire sequencing to test whether antigen drove CD8+ T cell activation and differentiation in Susac syndrome.

RNA was extracted using the RNeasy kit, and about 0.45 to 1 ug of the RNA was reverse transcribed with random hexamers. The immunoSEQ multiplex PCR assay, which covers 54 Vbeta and 13 Jbeta segments, was used to amplify TCR beta CDR3 regions. Bias from PCR amplification was corrected by using a synthetic template baseline for primer optimization and for computational correction. Per the authors' processing: Reads were annotated to V, D and J genes per IMGT and analyzed with immunoSEQ Analyzer, keeping only productive sequences. Clonality was computed as one minus Shannon entropy normalized by log2 of the number of productive unique sequences. Public and private clones were assessed among the 100 most prevalent clones of each patient and control. A clone was defined as Susac-specific if it was absent from the healthy and MS cohorts, from some 1,100 published viral clones and from other ImmuneACCESS disease sequences. TCRdb itself trimmed the public reads at Q25 with fastp, ran MiXCR and retained productive beta chains. CDR3 protein sequences are deduplicated, and each keeps its most common genes and DNA. TCRdb assigned the V and J calls; the authors' analysis was not used. The sample contains 300,000 to 350,000 distinct CDR3 sequences, about 90% of them found a single time. Of the sample, around 0.07% is held by the ten largest clones.

Inclusive of the bounding cysteine and phenylalanine, the CDR3 is 16 residues long. Only CDR3 DNA is held: 48 bases, read in frame from base 1. CDR1 and CDR2 (SGHRS, YFSETQ) derive from the germline V gene. The trim is 0 bases for V and 7 bases for J, with a gap of 16 bases between the germline ends. Overall study outcomes, separate from this receptor: The number of individuals in the TCR sequencing and HLA analysis was recognized as being relatively small.

High-throughput TCR beta sequencing profiled peripheral blood CD8+ and CD4+ T cells from healthy donors, Susac syndrome patients and multiple sclerosis patients. The multiple sclerosis controls were treatment-naive patients whose relapsing-remitting disease, either stable or active, fulfilled the revised McDonald criteria. Bulk CD8+ and CD4+ T cells were purified by magnetic negative isolation, whereas CD8+ TEMRA cells were enriched by FACS. Blood was drawn into EDTA tubes, processed within 24 hours, and PBMCs were isolated by density gradient centrifugation. PBMCs destined for TCR sequencing were cryopreserved in liquid nitrogen and later thawed in a 37 °C water bath. The sorted or isolated CD4+, CD8+ and CD8+ TEMRA cells reached a purity of at least 90%.

The source is a human donor with multiple sclerosis. This chain joins TRBV5-1 to TRBJ2-2, with TRBD2 perhaps the D gene, on 5 matching bases. The sequencing input was CD4+ T cells from PBMCs. Read as DNA, the sequence is TGCGCCAGCAGCTTGGTGGGGAGCGTTCGCGGCGGGGAGCTGTTTTTT. Translated, this gives CASSLVGSVRGGELFF.